This paragraph covers one TCR beta chain sequence. Germline V gene data show CDR1 as SGHRS and CDR2 as YFSETQ. V was pared by 2 bases and J by 3 bases, with 5 bases of the junction left unmatched. The CDR3 runs 15 residues. Sequencing was performed with immunoSEQ multiplex PCR; in TCRdb, only in-frame clones are kept and a portion is missing. This table has around 55,000 clones, 93% appearing once. The source of the sample is a study of T cell changes during pregnancy in multiple sclerosis. Sequencing used CD8+ T cells from peripheral blood mononuclear cells, obtained in the second trimester of pregnancy. The chain joins TRBV5-1 to TRBJ2-1, with 7 nucleotides matching TRBD2. The clonotype comes from a female donor with multiple sclerosis, enrolled in a pregnancy study. CDR3 loop: CASSFLGLDYNEQFF. The CDR3 bases are TGCGCCAGCAGCTTCCTAGGACTAGACTACAATGAGCAGTTCTTC.